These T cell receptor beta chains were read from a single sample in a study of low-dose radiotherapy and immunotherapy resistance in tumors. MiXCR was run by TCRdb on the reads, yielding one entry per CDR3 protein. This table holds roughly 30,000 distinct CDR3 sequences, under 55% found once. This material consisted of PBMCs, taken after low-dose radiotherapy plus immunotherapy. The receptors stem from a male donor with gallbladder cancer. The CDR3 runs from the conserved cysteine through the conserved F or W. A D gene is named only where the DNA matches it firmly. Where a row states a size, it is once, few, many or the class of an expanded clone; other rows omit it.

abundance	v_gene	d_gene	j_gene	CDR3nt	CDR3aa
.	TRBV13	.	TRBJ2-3	TGTGCCAGCAGCGTCGCCCCGGGATCTAGCAGAGACACGCAGTATTTT	CASSVAPGSSRDTQYF
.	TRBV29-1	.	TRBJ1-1	TGCAGCGTCGCGCACACTGAAGCTTTCTTT	CSVAHTEAFF
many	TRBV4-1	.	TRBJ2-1	TGCGCCAGCAGCCAAGTGGGGGTCGGCAATGAGCAGTTCTTC	CASSQVGVGNEQFF
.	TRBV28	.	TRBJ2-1	TGTGCCAGCAGTTCCGGAGATAATGAGCAGTTCTTC	CASSSGDNEQFF
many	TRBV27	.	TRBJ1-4	TGTGCCAGCAGCCCACAGGGAATCGCAACTAATGAAAAACTGTTTTTT	CASSPQGIATNEKLFF
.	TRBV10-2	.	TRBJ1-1	TGCGCCAGCCGCCGAGTTTACACTGAAGCTTTCTTT	CASRRVYTEAFF
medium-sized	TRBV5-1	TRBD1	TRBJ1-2	TGCGCCAGCAGCTCCGACAGGGTGAGCTATGGCTACACCTTC	CASSSDRVSYGYTF
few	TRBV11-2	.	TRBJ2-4	TGTGCCAGCAGCTCAAGGCTAGCCAAAAACATTCAGTACTTC	CASSSRLAKNIQYF
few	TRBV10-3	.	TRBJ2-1	TGTGCCATCAGTGTAGGGAATGAGCAGTTCTTC	CAISVGNEQFF
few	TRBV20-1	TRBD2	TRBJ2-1	TGCAGTGCTACCTCGTTGGTAGCGGGGGGGCCTGGGAATGAGCAGTTCTTC	CSATSLVAGGPGNEQFF
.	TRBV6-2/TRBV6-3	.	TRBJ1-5	TGTGCCAGCAGTCGCCGGGCTAACAATCAGCCCCAGCATTTT	CASSRRANNQPQHF
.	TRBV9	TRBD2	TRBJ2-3	TGTGCCAGCAGCCCCCTAGCGGCCCCACCCACAGATACGCAGTATTTT	CASSPLAAPPTDTQYF
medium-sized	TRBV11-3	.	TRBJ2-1	TGTGCCAGCAGCACACTCCCTCAATCGGGGGGCAGGAATGAGCAGTTCTTC	CASSTLPQSGGRNEQFF
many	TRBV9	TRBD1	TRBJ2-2	TGTGCCAGCAGTACGGGACAGTTGAACACCGGGGAGCTGTTTTTT	CASSTGQLNTGELFF
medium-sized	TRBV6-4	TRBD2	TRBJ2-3	TGTGCCAGCAGTGAATCAGCGGGAGAGGTAGATACGCAGTATTTT	CASSESAGEVDTQYF
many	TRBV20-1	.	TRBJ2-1	TGCAGTGCTCAGGGGGGGGGACGCAATGAGCAGTTCTTC	CSAQGGGRNEQFF
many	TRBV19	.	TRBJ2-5	TGTGCCAGTAAGGACTCACGGGAGACCCAGTACTTC	CASKDSRETQYF
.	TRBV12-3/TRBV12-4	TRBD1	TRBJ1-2	TGTGCCAGCAGTTTAGGGACAGGGAATGGCTACACCTTC	CASSLGTGNGYTF
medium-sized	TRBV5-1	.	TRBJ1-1	TGCGCCAGCACCCCCATGGGGATCGACAACACTGAAGCTTTCTTT	CASTPMGIDNTEAFF
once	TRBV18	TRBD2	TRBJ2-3	TGTGCCAGCTCACCAACTCGACTAGCGGGGGGGACGACAGATACGCAGTATTTT	CASSPTRLAGGTTDTQYF
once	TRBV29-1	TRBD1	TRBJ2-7	TGCAGCGCCTCCGGGACAGGACGCTACGAGCAGTACTTC	CSASGTGRYEQYF
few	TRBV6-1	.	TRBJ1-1	TGTGCCAGCAGCTTATTTTGGGGGGTCAACACTGAAGCTTTCTTT	CASSLFWGVNTEAFF
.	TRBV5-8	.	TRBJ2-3	TGTGCCAGCAGCTCCCCCTTAGAGCCTACTAGCACAGATACGCAGTATTTT	CASSSPLEPTSTDTQYF